The T cell receptor beta chain under discussion was sequenced for a study of OX40 agonist ivuxolimab in advanced cancers. Concerning the study at large: The costimulatory receptor OX40 (CD134) was targeted by ivuxolimab, a fully human IgG2 agonistic monoclonal antibody. Peripheral TCRbeta sequencing aimed to test whether ivuxolimab altered TCR sequence diversity and caused clonal T-cell expansion. In the dose-escalation cohort, around 80% of patients were male, and the mean age was 60 years with a range of roughly 20 to 85. Intravenous ivuxolimab was administered to patients every 2 weeks at six dose levels: 0.01, 0.1, 0.3, 1.5, 3 and 10 mg/kg. Patients were allowed to have had prior anti-PD-1, anti-PD-L1 or anti-CTLA-4 therapy, and about 40% of the dose-escalation patients had been treated with checkpoint inhibitors. Of the approximately 50 patients in dose escalation, around 19 had hepatocellular carcinoma, roughly 15 had melanoma, 9 had renal cell carcinoma and 9 had head and neck cancer. The paper describes the monotherapy dose-escalation part (N of about 47 patients) of the phase I trial of ivuxolimab. Partial responses were achieved by three dose-escalation patients, of whom one had hepatocellular carcinoma and two had cutaneous melanoma. The paper's findings and limits, for the study overall: In partial responders in the 0.1-3.0 mg/kg groups, normalized peripheral clonal expansion was found to be among the lowest, especially among CD8+ T cells. After ivuxolimab, expanded clones were on average more numerous among CD8+ T cells than among CD4+ T cells. Which antigens the clonally expanded peripheral T cells were specific for was not determined. Low levels of normalized T-cell clonal expansion were also seen in some patients who did not respond. At doses from 0.1 to 3.0 mg/kg, clonal expansion was seen in both CD4+ and CD8+ blood T cells between baseline and week 6.

V gives up 3 bases and J gives up 1 base, and the segment between their germline ends measures 6 bases. From a lookup of the germline V gene (reference sequence), CDR1 and CDR2 are MNHEY and SMNVEV. Including cysteine and phenylalanine, the CDR3 has 14 amino acids. Only CDR3 DNA is held: 42 bases, read in frame from base 1. To sequence the TCRbeta CDR3 region, genomic DNA was isolated from the sorted cells. TCRbeta CDR3 regions were sequenced using the immunoSEQ Assay. This immuneACCESS table, as held by TCRdb, lists in-frame sequences with V and J called but not all clones. Of the missing ones, under half trace to an unresolved V gene in checked studies; the others have no known cause. In this sample the table shows roughly 48,000 clones, nearly 80% of which occur a single time. Of the sample, over 6.5% is held by the ten largest clones. This clone has only one observation. Its binding antigen is unknown. No per-base quality is available; no much larger clone lies one base away.

The trial excluded patients who had a history of autoimmune disease or were on systemic immunosuppression. Peripheral blood for TCR sequencing was collected from all dose cohorts at baseline, on cycle 4 day 1, and on cycle 7 day 1. Samples came from an open-label, multicenter, first-in-human phase I dose-escalation trial of ivuxolimab. Adults with locally advanced or metastatic melanoma, renal cell, hepatocellular, or head and neck squamous cell carcinoma were enrolled in the trial. Before TCR sequencing, CD4+ T cells and CD8+ T cells from peripheral blood were sorted into separate populations. Sequencing used CD4+ or CD8+ T cells sorted from blood, obtained in a trial of the OX40 agonist ivuxolimab. The sequence is built from TRBV27 and TRBJ1-4; the D gene assignment is ambiguous. The source is an adult with an advanced solid tumor such as melanoma, head and neck, liver or kidney cancer. The encoded CDR3 is CASSLRRTNEKLFF. The nucleotide sequence is TGTGCCAGCAGTTTGAGGCGAACTAATGAAAAACTGTTTTTT.